This T cell receptor (beta chain) was recovered during a study of somatic mutations in cytotoxic T cells in rheumatoid arthritis. About the study: T-cell populations stained with V beta antibodies were in some cases flow-sorted at nearly 100% purity, including V beta1+ cells that were sequenced for TCRB. Study observations and caveats: Of more than 55 patients, 8 or 9 had a largest CD8+ clone that exceeded 20% of CD8+ cells. Patients with rheumatoid arthritis did not differ significantly from age-matched healthy controls in CD8+ T-cell clonality. Reported slight underrepresentation of TRBV07 in rheumatoid arthritis patients was not subjected to multiple-comparison adjustment.

This clone was seen a few times. Antigen: not known. There are 12 residues in the CDR3. Germline V gene data show CDR1 as SGHVS and CDR2 as FQNEAQ. V lost 4 bases to trimming and J lost 7 bases, with 5 bases between them. Clones were sequenced by immunoSEQ multiplex PCR, and TCRdb holds only the in-frame ones, with some missing. There are about 25,000 clones in the sample; roughly 69% occur only once, and 9.5% to 10% lies in the top ten. Specimen: CD8+ T cells sorted from blood. The chain has TRBV7-8 and TRBJ1-6; D unclear. The TCR originated in a woman aged 18-30 years in good health. DNA for the CDR3: TGTGCCAGCAGCTCAGGCAATTCACCCCTCCACTTT. This gives the protein CASSSGNSPLHF.